The source of this T cell receptor beta chain is a study of blood T cell repertoires in COVID-19. Across the whole study: In each case, the material was cDNA or gDNA derived from T cells, B-cell-depleted T cells, or PBMCs.

Original analysis: Nucleated cell counts were estimated from reference gene primer amplification. Sequencing was performed with immunoSEQ multiplex PCR; in TCRdb, only in-frame clones are kept and a portion is missing. The V and J calls and clone size were taken over from that table, and D and trimming were inferred from the DNA. Of about 140,000 clones in the sample, 88% were seen once. In its sample, this clone was seen once. The clonotype comes from a woman aged 55-70 years with acute or convalescent COVID-19. The sequencing input was peripheral blood.

CDR3 amino acids: CARSSCKRGLGEGDTEAFF. CDR3 sequence (DNA): TGTGCCAGAAGCTCGTGTAAGCGGGGACTGGGCGAAGGGGACACTGAAGCTTTCTTT. The genes are TRBV5-3 and TRBJ1-1; a possible D gene is TRBD1 (5 bases). TRBV5-3 has ORF status, its function being uncertain. Trimming shortened V by 3 bases and J by 3 bases, and 27 bases separated the two germline ends. The CDR3 spans 19 residues.